Shown below are 10 T cell receptor beta chains from a single sample sequenced in a study of shared clonotypes between healthy human individuals. Repertoires were generated with immunoSEQ multiplex PCR, while TCRdb's copy carries only in-frame clones and drops some. The sample holds about 1.1 million clones; 70% to 85% are singletons and the top ten take about 0.94%. The sequenced material came from memory CD4+ T cells from PBMCs. Subset noted: CD45RA-negative fraction. Receptor source: a man aged 18 to 29 in good health. Some clones in this sample may be carry-over from other donors' samples.

The CDR3 protein is CASSEIGGNTEAFF. In nucleotides, the CDR3 is TGTGCCAGCAGTGAAATTGGGGGGAACACTGAAGCTTTCTTT. The V and J genes are TRBV2 and TRBJ1-1; maybe TRBD1 (5 bases). Between the trimmed V and J ends, which lost 2 bases and 1 base, there was a span of 8 bases. The CDR3 sequence is 14 residues long. Germline loops: CDR1 SNHLY, CDR2 FYNNEI.

The rearrangement uses TRBV4-2 and TRBJ2-7; unclear D gene. Germline V gene sequence: CDR1 LGHNA, CDR2 YNFKEQ. With 2 bases removed from V and 3 bases from J, the gap between germline ends came to 5 bases. This CDR3 spans 12 amino acids. CDR3 DNA: TGTGCCAGCAGCCAATCCGACTACGAGCAGTACTTC. It specifies CASSQSDYEQYF.

In its sample, this clone was seen once. V usage is TRBV6-5 and J usage is TRBJ2-2, with no clear D. V gave up 5 bases and J gave up 8 bases, with 9 bases separating them. The CDR3 runs to 12 residues. Germline V CDR1 and CDR2: MNHEY, SVGAGI. As DNA, the CDR3 is TGTGCCAGCAGTCGACCTGGAGGGGAGCTGTTTTTT. Its translation: CASSRPGGELFF.

V usage is TRBV7-9 and J usage is TRBJ2-7; D not resolved. The V end was cut by 7 bases, the J end by 6 bases, with 16 bases between. This CDR3 is built from 13 residues. The V gene's germline CDR1 is SEHNR and CDR2 FQNEAQ (reference sequence). The CDR3 sequence is CASTTLGLLEQYF. The CDR3 coding sequence is TGTGCCAGCACCACCCTAGGCCTCCTCGAGCAGTACTTC.

This clone was seen once. The rearrangement uses TRBV5-1 and TRBJ2-1; 13 bases line up with TRBD2. Trimming removed 3 bases from V and 8 bases from J; junction bases left unmatched: 5. The CDR3 is 15 residues long. From germline, CDR1 is SGHRS and CDR2 YFSETQ. Here the CDR3 reads CASSSTGTSGDEQFF. The CDR3 DNA is TGCGCCAGCAGCTCTACCGGGACTAGCGGGGATGAGCAGTTCTTC.

The rearrangement uses TRBV18 and TRBJ2-3, with 8 nucleotides matching TRBD1. The CDR3 loop spans 15 amino acids. Trimming removed 6 bases from V and 2 bases from J; junction bases left unmatched: 7. CDR1 is KGHSH and CDR2 is LQKENI in the germline V gene. CDR3 sequence (DNA): TGTGCCAGCTCCATGGACAGGGAAATCACAGATACGCAGTATTTT. Protein product: CASSMDREITDTQYF.

This chain links TRBV11-2 with TRBJ1-1; no clear D gene. The ends were cut back, 0 bases at V and 0 bases at J, with 8 bases in the middle. The CDR3 runs 15 residues. Per the germline V gene, CDR1 is SGHAT and CDR2 is FQNNGV. The CDR3 DNA reads TGTGCCAGCAGCTTAGATTACGGTATGAACACTGAAGCTTTCTTT. Translating gives CASSLDYGMNTEAFF.

This chain uses TRBV10-2 with TRBJ1-2; 7 bases align to TRBD1. J lost 5 bases, V lost 3 bases, and 9 bases had no gene match. The CDR3 is made up of 15 amino acids. CDR1 WSHSY and CDR2 SAAADI come from the germline V gene. This chain's CDR3 is CASSDPGQWVYGYTF. CDR3 DNA sequence: TGCGCCAGCAGTGACCCGGGACAGTGGGTGTATGGCTACACCTTC.

The chain combines TRBV4-3 with TRBJ2-1, with TRBD2 matching 12 bases. This CDR3 is built from 17 residues. Losses at the gene ends were 4 bases for V and 6 bases for J; bases not matched to a gene: 10. CDR1 and CDR2 (germline): LGHNA, YSLEER. CDR3: CASSPSASGRAINEQFF. Written as DNA, the CDR3 is TGCGCCAGCAGCCCGTCGGCTAGCGGGAGGGCCATCAATGAGCAGTTCTTC.

This clone was observed a handful of times. This chain connects TRBV2 to TRBJ2-5; D not resolved. Germline lookup yields CDR1 SNHLY and CDR2 FYNNEI. The CDR3 runs to 15 residues. V was trimmed by 4 bases and J by 9 bases, leaving 21 bases between them. CDR3 bases: TGTGCCAGCAGTGGGCCGACGGTTTCGGTACCGTCCCAGTACTTC. Translating gives CASSGPTVSVPSQYF.